The present entry profiles one T cell receptor beta chain with its context. Antigen: not known. This record comes from a study of CD8 T cells in ankylosing spondylitis. Study-wide findings and caveats: A motif in TCR beta, a set of 8 or 9 highly homologous variants, appeared characteristic of ankylosing spondylitis blood.

CDR3 size: 15 residues. Trimming stripped 6 bases from V and 8 bases from J, with 19 bases between. The germline CDR1 and CDR2 sequences are SGHTA and FQGNSA. TCRdb passed the 5' RACE reads through MiXCR, listing each CDR3 protein once. This table holds 400,000 to 450,000 distinct CDR3 sequences, roughly 18% found once. The sequence came from a male donor with ankylosing spondylitis. The V gene is TRBV7-2, the J gene TRBJ1-4; D possibly corresponds to TRBD1 (6 bases). The sample consisted of blood, either unsorted or a sorted T cell fraction (not recorded which). The CDR3 sequence is CASSRSGVGGEKLFF. The CDR3 DNA sequence: TGTGCCAGCAGTCGATCAGGGGTAGGAGGGGAAAAACTGTTTTTT.